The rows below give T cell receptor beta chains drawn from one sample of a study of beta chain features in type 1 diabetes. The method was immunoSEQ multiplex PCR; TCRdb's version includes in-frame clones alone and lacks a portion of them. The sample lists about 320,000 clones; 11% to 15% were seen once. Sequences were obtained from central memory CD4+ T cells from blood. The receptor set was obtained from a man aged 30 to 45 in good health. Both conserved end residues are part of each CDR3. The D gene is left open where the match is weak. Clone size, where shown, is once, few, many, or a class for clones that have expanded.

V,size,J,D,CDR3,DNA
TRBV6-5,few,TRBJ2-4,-,CASKQRDLAKNIQYF,TGTGCCAGCAAACAGCGTGACCTAGCCAAAAACATTCAGTACTTC
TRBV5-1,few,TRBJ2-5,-,CASSSPGTRETQYF,TGCGCCAGCAGCTCACCCGGGACAAGGGAGACCCAGTACTTC
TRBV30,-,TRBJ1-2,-,CAWSRAEVSGYTF,TGTGCCTGGAGCCGGGCGGAGGTCTCTGGCTACACCTTC
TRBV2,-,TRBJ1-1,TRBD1,CASLGQENTEAFF,TGTGCCAGCCTGGGACAGGAGAACACTGAAGCTTTCTTT
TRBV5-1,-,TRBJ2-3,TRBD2,CASSPGLAGGTDTQYF,TGCGCCAGCAGCCCAGGACTAGCGGGGGGGACAGATACGCAGTATTTT
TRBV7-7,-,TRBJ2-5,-,CASLGTAQGKTQYF,TGTGCCAGCTTAGGGACTGCCCAGGGGAAGACCCAGTACTTC
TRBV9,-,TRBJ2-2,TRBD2,CASSAEREGVTGELFF,TGTGCCAGCAGCGCCGAGCGGGAGGGAGTCACCGGGGAGCTGTTTTTT
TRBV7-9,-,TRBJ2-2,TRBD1,CASTHRQGAPTGELFF,TGTGCCAGCACCCACAGACAGGGGGCGCCCACCGGGGAGCTGTTTTTT
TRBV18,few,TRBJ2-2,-,CASSPMMAGSTGELFF,TGTGCCAGCTCACCAATGATGGCAGGGAGTACCGGGGAGCTGTTTTTT
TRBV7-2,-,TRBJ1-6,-,CASSLKSAPPLHF,TGTGCCAGCAGCTTGAAATCGGCTCCACCCCTCCACTTT
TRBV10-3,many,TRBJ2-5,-,CAISESGQGGGETQYF,TGTGCCATCAGTGAGTCGGGGCAGGGCGGTGGCGAGACCCAGTACTTC
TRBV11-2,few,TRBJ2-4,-,CASSPPRATKNIQYF,TGTGCCAGCAGCCCTCCCCGAGCGACCAAAAACATTCAGTACTTC
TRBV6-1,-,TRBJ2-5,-,CASQQETQYF,TGTGCCAGCCAGCAAGAGACCCAGTACTTC
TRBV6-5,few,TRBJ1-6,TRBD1,CASSSPGQRTSPLHF,TGTGCCAGCAGCTCCCCGGGACAGAGAACTTCACCCCTCCACTTT
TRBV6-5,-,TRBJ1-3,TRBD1,CASSYGTGGGNTIYF,TGTGCCAGCAGTTACGGGACAGGGGGCGGAAACACCATATATTTT
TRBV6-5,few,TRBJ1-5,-,CAASRASYQPQHF,TGTGCCGCCAGCAGGGCCTCTTATCAGCCCCAGCATTTT
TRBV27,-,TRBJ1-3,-,CASSKQGGGVSSGNTIYF,TGTGCCAGCAGCAAACAAGGTGGGGGGGTATCGTCTGGAAACACCATATATTTT
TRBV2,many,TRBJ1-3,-,CASSLGQTGNTIYF,TGTGCCAGCAGTCTAGGGCAAACTGGAAACACCATATATTTT
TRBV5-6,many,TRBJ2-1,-,CASSLFQGRNEQFF,TGTGCCAGCAGCTTGTTTCAGGGGCGGAATGAGCAGTTCTTC
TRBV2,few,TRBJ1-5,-,CASSLPRSRQPQHF,TGTGCCAGCAGTCTACCCCGTTCTCGACAGCCCCAGCATTTT
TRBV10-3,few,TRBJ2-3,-,CAISAGADTQYF,TGTGCCATCAGTGCGGGGGCAGATACGCAGTATTTT
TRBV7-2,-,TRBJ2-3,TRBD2,CASSRGAGTSTDTQYF,TGTGCCAGCAGCCGGGGAGCGGGAACTAGCACAGATACGCAGTATTTT
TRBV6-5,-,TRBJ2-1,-,CASSRHEEQFF,TGTGCCAGCAGTCGGCACGAGGAGCAGTTCTTC
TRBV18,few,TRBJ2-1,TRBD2,CASSTRTSGSSYNEQFF,TGTGCCAGCTCAACAAGGACTAGCGGGAGTTCCTACAATGAGCAGTTCTTC
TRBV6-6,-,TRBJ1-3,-,CAISVAGGNTIYF,TGTGCCATCAGTGTGGCCGGTGGAAACACCATATATTTT
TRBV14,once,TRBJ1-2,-,CASSQVWGYGYTF,TGTGCCAGCAGCCAAGTTTGGGGCTATGGCTACACCTTC
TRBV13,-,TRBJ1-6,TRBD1,CASRRQGLYSPLHF,TGTGCCAGCAGGCGACAGGGCTTATACTCACCCCTCCACTTT
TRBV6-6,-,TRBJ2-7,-,CASSPAIYEQYF,TGTGCCAGCAGTCCCGCGATCTACGAGCAGTACTTC
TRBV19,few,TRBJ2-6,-,CASSIGTGAPGANVLTF,TGTGCCAGTAGTATCGGGACGGGGGCTCCGGGGGCCAACGTCCTGACTTTC
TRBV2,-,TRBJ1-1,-,CASKTTGNTEAFF,TGTGCCAGCAAGACAACAGGGAACACTGAAGCTTTCTTT
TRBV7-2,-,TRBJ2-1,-,CASSLRADLRYNEQFF,TGTGCCAGCAGCCTCCGCGCCGACCTCCGGTACAATGAGCAGTTCTTC